The present entry profiles one T cell receptor (beta chain) with its context. Its antigen is not known. The germline V gene has CDR1 MDHEN and CDR2 SYDVKM. V lost 6 bases and J lost 4, with 24 bases in between. The CDR3 extends over 17 amino acids. This specimen comes from a study of T cell responses to AZD1222 COVID-19 vaccine. Study observations and caveats: Within unmutated variant regions lay the reported targets of nearly half of spike-specific TCRs. Repertoire sampling happened only post peak T cell response. At study baseline, merely five or six AZD1222 recipients were seropositive.

The data were produced by immunoSEQ multiplex PCR, yet TCRdb's version contains in-frame clones alone and is incomplete. The sample shows 120,000 or so clones, about nine tenths of them seen only once. The material sequenced was peripheral blood, taken on day 0 of MenACWY control vaccination. The receptor was derived from an adult in good health. The gene calls are TRBV28 and TRBJ1-2; tentative D call: TRBD1 (5 bases). Here the CDR3 DNA reads TGTGCCAGCAGCAACCCCAATCGGGGAACAGGATTCTATGGCTACACCTTC. This codes for CASSNPNRGTGFYGYTF.